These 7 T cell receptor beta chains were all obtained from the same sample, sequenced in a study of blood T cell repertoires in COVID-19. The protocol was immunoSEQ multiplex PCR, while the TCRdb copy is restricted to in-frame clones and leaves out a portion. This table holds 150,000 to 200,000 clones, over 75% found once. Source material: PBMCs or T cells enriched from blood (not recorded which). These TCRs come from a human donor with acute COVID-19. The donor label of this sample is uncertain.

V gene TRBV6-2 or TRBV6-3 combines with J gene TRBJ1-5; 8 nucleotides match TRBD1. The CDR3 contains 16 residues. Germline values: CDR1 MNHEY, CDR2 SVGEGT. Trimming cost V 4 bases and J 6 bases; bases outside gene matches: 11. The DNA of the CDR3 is TGTGCCAGCAGTTCCCTGGGGCAGGGGGCCAGTCAGCCCCAGCATTTT. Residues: CASSSLGQGASQPQHF.

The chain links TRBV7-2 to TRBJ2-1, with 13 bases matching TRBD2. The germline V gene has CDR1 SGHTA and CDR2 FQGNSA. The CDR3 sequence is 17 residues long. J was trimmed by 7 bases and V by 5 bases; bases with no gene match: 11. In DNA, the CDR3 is TGTGCCAGCAGCACCAGACTAGCGGGGGGTCCTCAGAATGAGCAGTTCTTC. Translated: CASSTRLAGGPQNEQFF.

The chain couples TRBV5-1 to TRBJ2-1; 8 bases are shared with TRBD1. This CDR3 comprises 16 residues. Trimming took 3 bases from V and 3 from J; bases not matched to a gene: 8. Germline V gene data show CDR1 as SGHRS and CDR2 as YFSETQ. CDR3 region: CASSSRQGSGYNEQFF. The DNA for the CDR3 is TGCGCCAGCAGCTCCCGACAGGGGTCCGGCTACAATGAGCAGTTCTTC. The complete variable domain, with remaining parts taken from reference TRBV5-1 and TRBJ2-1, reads KAGVTQTPRYLIKTRGQQVTLSCSPISGHRSVSWYQQTPGQGLQFLFEYFSETQRNKGNFPGRFSGRQFSNSRSEMNVSTLELGDSALYLCASSSRQGSGYNEQFFGPGTRLTVL.

The CDR3 DNA follows: TGTGCCTGGAGGTGGGGACAGGGGGCATCACCCCTCCACTTT. This sequence encodes CAWRWGQGASPLHF. J is TRBJ1-6 and V is TRBV30; 12 bases agree with TRBD1. Germline assignment: CDR1 GTSNPN and CDR2 SVGIG (reference sequence). This CDR3 comprises 14 residues. J lost 10 bases, V lost 3 bases, and 4 bases had no gene match.

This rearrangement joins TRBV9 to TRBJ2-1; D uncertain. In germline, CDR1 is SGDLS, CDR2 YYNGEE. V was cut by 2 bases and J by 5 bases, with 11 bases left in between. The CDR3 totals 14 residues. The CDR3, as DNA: TGTGCCAGCAGCGTGTCTCTCTATGACAATGAGCAGTTCTTC. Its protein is CASSVSLYDNEQFF.

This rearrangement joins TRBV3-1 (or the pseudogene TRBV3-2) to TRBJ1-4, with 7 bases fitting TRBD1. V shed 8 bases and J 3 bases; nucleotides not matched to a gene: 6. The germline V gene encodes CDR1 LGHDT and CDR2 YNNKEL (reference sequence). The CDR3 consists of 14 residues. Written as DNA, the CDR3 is TGTGCCAGCGGCTACAGGGGAGCTAATGAAAAACTGTTTTTT. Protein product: CASGYRGANEKLFF.

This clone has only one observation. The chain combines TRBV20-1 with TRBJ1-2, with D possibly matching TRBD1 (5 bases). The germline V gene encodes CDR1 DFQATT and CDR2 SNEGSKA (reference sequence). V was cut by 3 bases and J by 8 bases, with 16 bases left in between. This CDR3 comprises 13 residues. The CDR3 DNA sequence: TGCAGTGCTAGTCGCGGTGTAAGGGGCGGCTACACCTTC. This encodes CSASRGVRGGYTF.